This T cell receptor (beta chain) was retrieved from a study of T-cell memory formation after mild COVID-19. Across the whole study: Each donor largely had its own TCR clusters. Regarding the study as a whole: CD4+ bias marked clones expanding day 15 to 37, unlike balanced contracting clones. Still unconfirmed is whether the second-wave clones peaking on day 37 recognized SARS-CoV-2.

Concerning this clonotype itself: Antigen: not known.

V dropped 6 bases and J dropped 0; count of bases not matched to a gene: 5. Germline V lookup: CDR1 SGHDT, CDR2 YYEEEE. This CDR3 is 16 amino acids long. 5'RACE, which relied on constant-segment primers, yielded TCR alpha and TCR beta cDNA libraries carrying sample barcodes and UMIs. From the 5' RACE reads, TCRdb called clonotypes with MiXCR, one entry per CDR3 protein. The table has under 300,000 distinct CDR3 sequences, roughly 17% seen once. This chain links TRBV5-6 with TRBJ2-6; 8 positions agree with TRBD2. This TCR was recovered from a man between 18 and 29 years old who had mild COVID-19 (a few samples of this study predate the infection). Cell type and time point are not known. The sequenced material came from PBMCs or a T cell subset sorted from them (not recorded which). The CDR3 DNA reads TGTGCCAGCATCCCAGCGGGGGTCTCTGGGGCCAACGTCCTGACTTTC. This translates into CASIPAGVSGANVLTF.